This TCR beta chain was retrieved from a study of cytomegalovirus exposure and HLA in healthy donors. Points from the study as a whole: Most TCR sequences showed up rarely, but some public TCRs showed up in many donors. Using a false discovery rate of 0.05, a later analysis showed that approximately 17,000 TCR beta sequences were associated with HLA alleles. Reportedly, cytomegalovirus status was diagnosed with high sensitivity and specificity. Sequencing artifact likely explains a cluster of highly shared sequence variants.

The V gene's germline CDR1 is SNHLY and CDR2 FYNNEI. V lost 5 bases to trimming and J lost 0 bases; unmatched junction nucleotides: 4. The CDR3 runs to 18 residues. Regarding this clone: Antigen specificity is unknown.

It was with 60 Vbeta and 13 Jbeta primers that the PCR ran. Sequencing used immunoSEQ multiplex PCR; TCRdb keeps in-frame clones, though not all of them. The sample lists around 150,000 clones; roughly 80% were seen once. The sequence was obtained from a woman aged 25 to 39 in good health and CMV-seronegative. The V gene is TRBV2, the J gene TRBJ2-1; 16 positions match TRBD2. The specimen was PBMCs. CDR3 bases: TGTGCCAGCAGTACCGGGACTAGCGGGGGGGCCTCCTACAATGAGCAGTTCTTC. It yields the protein CASSTGTSGGASYNEQFF.